This T cell receptor (beta chain) was identified in a study of T cells in localized non-small cell lung cancer (dated by TCRdb to the early 2020s). In terms of the full investigation: T cell repertoires of more than 200 early-stage NSCLC patients were analyzed, with tumors being compared against uninvolved tumor-adjacent lungs. The cohort comprised some 240 treatment-naïve NSCLC patients with resected, localized lung tumors. NSCLC patients had a mean age of around 61 years, and about 140 were male and about 110 female. What the work shows at the level of the full study, not this receptor alone: Of the top 100 tumor clones, a median of roughly 60 were detected in paired uninvolved adjacent lung; about 26 were also among that lung's top 100. Because the study design was exploratory, TCR variables were selected using unadjusted p-values without false-discovery rate correction. Higher T cell density in blood was associated with longer overall survival, whereas higher clonality in adjacent lung was associated with shorter survival. Multi-region tumor sequencing was not performed, so intratumor heterogeneity could not be excluded. Uninvolved tumor-adjacent lung showed the highest T cell clonality, higher than tumor, which suggests more focused antigenic responses in the uninvolved tumor-adjacent lung.

At diagnosis, tumor, uninvolved tumor-adjacent lung and peripheral blood were collected and then preserved as a mix of FFPE and fresh-frozen material. For TCR repertoire profiling, blood samples were analyzed as peripheral blood mononuclear cells. Trimmed from V: 4 bases; trimmed from J: 1 base; junction bases lacking a gene match: 2. CDR1 and CDR2, looked up from the germline V gene, are MRHNA and SNTAGT. Inclusive of the bounding cysteine and phenylalanine, the CDR3 is 15 residues long. CDR3 DNA only is kept here, 45 bases in frame from base 1. The immunoSEQ Assay was used to sequence TCR beta CDR3 regions from DNA. In the original analysis: To compute T cell density, TCR beta template counts were normalized to usable DNA, which was estimated by amplifying housekeeping genes. Using the preseqR package, richness was estimated by extrapolating to 120,000 templates for tissue samples and 400,000 templates for PBMC samples. Clonality was defined by subtracting Pielou's evenness from one. To identify tissue-enriched TCRs, differential abundance testing was run on productive amino-acid clonotypes with a minimum total count of 5 and an alpha of 0.1. Repertoire overlap between compartments was quantified with the Jaccard Index and Morisita Overlap Index. GLIPH clustered TCR beta CDR3s with public tetramer-defined viral CDR3s; viral motifs required at least three viral sequences plus V-gene enrichment. Here the immuneACCESS table is served through TCRdb, limited to in-frame sequences with V and J called. Missing clones are a known gap in these copies; in checked studies unresolved V genes cover under half, and the rest lacks a known reason. That table furnishes V, J and clone size, whereas the DNA furnished D and trimming. The sample includes 8,000 or so clones, with approximately 93% observed a single time. The ten largest clones add up to 2.5% to 3.5% of the sample.

A word on this clone: The antigen it recognizes is unknown. No clone much larger than this one lies a single base away; base qualities are absent. Other DNA sequences within the sample encode an identical CDR3.

Rearrangement joined TRBV6-4 to TRBJ2-3; TRBD2 fits 10 bases in the junction. The sequence was obtained from a woman aged 35 to 69 with stage I lung adenocarcinoma. The material was peripheral blood, obtained before any cancer treatment. The CDR3 in this case is CASSAGTSGTDTQYF. The sequence in DNA is TGTGCCAGCAGTGCCGGGACTAGCGGCACAGATACGCAGTATTTT.